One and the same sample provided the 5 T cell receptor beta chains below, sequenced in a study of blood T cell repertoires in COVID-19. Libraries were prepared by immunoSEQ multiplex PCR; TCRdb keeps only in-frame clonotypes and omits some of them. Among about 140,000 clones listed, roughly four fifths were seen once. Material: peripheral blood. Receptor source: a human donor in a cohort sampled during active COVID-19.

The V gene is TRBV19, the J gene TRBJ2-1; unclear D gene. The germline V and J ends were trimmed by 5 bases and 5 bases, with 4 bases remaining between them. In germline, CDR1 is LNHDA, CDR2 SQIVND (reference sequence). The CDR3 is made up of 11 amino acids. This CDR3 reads CASSGHNEQFF. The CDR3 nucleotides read TGTGCCAGTAGTGGGCACAATGAGCAGTTCTTC.

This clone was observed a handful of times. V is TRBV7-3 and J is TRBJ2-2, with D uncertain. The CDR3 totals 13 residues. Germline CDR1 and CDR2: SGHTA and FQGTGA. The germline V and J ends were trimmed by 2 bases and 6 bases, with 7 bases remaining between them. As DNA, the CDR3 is TGTGCCAGCAGCTTATTTTTAGCCGGGGAGCTGTTTTTT. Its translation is CASSLFLAGELFF.

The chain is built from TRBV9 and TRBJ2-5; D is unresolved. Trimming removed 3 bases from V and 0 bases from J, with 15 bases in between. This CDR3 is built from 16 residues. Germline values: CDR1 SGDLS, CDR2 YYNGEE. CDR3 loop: CASSGQTPRYQETQYF. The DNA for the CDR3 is TGTGCCAGCAGCGGACAAACCCCAAGGTACCAAGAGACCCAGTACTTC.

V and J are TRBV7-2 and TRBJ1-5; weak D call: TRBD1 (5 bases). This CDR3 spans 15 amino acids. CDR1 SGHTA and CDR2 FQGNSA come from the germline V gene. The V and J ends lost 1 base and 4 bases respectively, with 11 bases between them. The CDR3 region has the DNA TGTGCCAGCAGCTTAGAACGGAGGGGTAATCAGCCCCAGCATTTT. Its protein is CASSLERRGNQPQHF. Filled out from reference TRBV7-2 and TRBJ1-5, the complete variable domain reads GAGVSQSPSNKVTEKGKDVELRCDPISGHTALYWYRQSLGQGLEFLIYFQGNSAPDKSGLPSDRFSAERTGGSVSTLTIQRTQQEDSAVYLCASSLERRGNQPQHFGDGTRLSIL.

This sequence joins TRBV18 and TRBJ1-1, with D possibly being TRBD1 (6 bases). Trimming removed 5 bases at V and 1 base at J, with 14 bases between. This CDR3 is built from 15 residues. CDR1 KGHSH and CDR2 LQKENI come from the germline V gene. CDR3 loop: CASSSFGQKNTEAFF. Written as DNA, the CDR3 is TGTGCCAGCTCATCATTCGGACAGAAGAACACTGAAGCTTTCTTT.